This T cell receptor beta chain was observed in a study of cytomegalovirus exposure and HLA in healthy donors. The CDR3 length is 13 residues. With 4 bases removed from V and 0 bases from J, the gap between germline ends came to 5 bases. Looked up from germline, CDR1 is SNHLY and CDR2 is FYNNEI. PCR was performed using 60 Vbeta and 13 Jbeta primers. Original handling: Some 11 million of the 60 million to 90 million unique TCR beta chains counted in a later analysis were shared. The table came from immunoSEQ multiplex PCR; TCRdb's copy has only in-frame clones and leaves some out. V, J and clone size derive from that table, while D and trimming were established from the DNA sequence. The sample has a few hundred thousand clones, 70% to 90% seen once; the top ten hold 2.5% to 3.5%.

The clonotype was recovered from a man between 25 and 39 years old in good health and CMV-seronegative. V usage is TRBV2 and J usage is TRBJ2-3; D uncertain. The sequenced sample was PBMCs. CDR3 coding DNA: TGTGCCAGCAGTGCGACTAGCACAGATACGCAGTATTTT. It is translated as CASSATSTDTQYF.